These 9 T cell receptor beta chains were sequenced from one sample in a study of blood T cell repertoires in COVID-19. Libraries were prepared by immunoSEQ multiplex PCR; TCRdb keeps only in-frame clonotypes and omits some of them. The sample carries more than 150,000 clones, about four fifths recorded once. Material: peripheral blood. The receptor source for this set is a woman older than 75 with COVID-19, enrolled during active disease.

The V and J genes are TRBV7-2 and TRBJ2-1; 8 nucleotides match TRBD1. V lost 5 bases, J lost 2 bases, and 5 bases stayed unmatched. Looked up from germline, CDR1 is SGHTA and CDR2 is FQGNSA. This CDR3 has 15 amino acids. In DNA form, the CDR3 reads TGTGCCAGCAGCCTAGGACAGGGTCCCTACAATGAGCAGTTCTTC. The encoded protein is CASSLGQGPYNEQFF.

The CDR3 region is CASSPLDRERVTNEKLFF. CDR3 sequence (DNA): TGTGCCAGCAGCCCTCTGGACAGGGAACGTGTAACTAATGAAAAACTGTTTTTT. The chain employs TRBV6-2 or TRBV6-3 and TRBJ1-4; 8 nucleotides align to TRBD1. The trim removed 6 bases at V and 1 base at J, leaving 13 bases unmatched. CDR3 size: 18 residues. Germline V gene data show CDR1 as MNHEY and CDR2 as SVGEGT.

This chain uses TRBV29-1 with TRBJ1-2; D may be TRBD1 (5 bases). Germline-derived CDR1 and CDR2 are SQVTM and ANQGSEA. The V end was cut by 6 bases, the J end by 8 bases, with 10 bases between. The CDR3 sequence is 10 residues long. In nucleotides, the CDR3 is TGCAGCGTCGGCAGGGAAGGCTACACCTTC. Translated, it gives CSVGREGYTF.

The chain has TRBV7-2 and TRBJ2-3; D is possibly TRBD2 (6 bases). This CDR3 contains 14 residues. V dropped 5 bases and J dropped 5 bases, with 14 bases sitting between them. Germline V CDR1 and CDR2: SGHTA, FQGNSA. The CDR3 spells CASSHQTGVDTQYF. The CDR3 DNA reads TGTGCCAGCAGCCACCAGACGGGAGTAGATACGCAGTATTTT.

This chain links TRBV9 with TRBJ1-2; D remains unclear. V gave up 1 base and J gave up 3 bases, with 10 bases separating them. The germline V gene has CDR1 SGDLS and CDR2 YYNGEE. The CDR3 length is 14 residues. The CDR3 DNA is TGTGCCAGCAGCGTACTGGACTTCGACTATGGCTACACCTTC. It codes for CASSVLDFDYGYTF.

Only one count was recorded for this clone. The chain joins TRBV7-8 to TRBJ1-4, with a weak D call TRBD1 (5 bases). Germline V gene data show CDR1 as SGHVS and CDR2 as FQNEAQ. CDR3 length equals 14 residues. V lost 1 base and J 8 bases, leaving 11 bases between the germline ends. The DNA of the CDR3 is TGTGCCAGCAGCTTAGGTCAGGGTGGCGAAAAACTGTTTTTT. This translates into CASSLGQGGEKLFF.

The genes are TRBV4-3 and TRBJ1-2; 7 nucleotides line up with TRBD1. With 4 bases clipped from V and 8 bases from J, the junction kept 10 bases outside the gene matches. Per the germline V gene, CDR1 is LGHNA and CDR2 is YSLEER. The CDR3 sequence is 14 residues long. The CDR3 DNA follows: TGCGCCAGCAGCCGGAGGACAGGAGCCGAGGGCTACACCTTC. Amino acid sequence: CASSRRTGAEGYTF.

V and J are TRBV11-3 and TRBJ1-3; no definite D call. This CDR3 has 14 residues. Germline lookup yields CDR1 SGHNT and CDR2 YENEEA. Trimming removed 4 bases at V and 1 base at J, with 8 bases between. CDR3 in DNA: TGTGCCAGCAGCTCTCAGGATTCTGGAAACACCATATATTTT. It yields the protein CASSSQDSGNTIYF.

The chain links TRBV7-6 to TRBJ2-5; 9 nucleotides match TRBD1. V shed 1 base, J shed 9 bases, and the junction held 12 bases outside the gene matches. The CDR3 sequence is 16 residues long. CDR1 is SGHVS and CDR2 is FNYEAQ in the germline V gene. The CDR3 coding sequence is TGTGCCAGCAGCTTAGAGCCGGGACAGGGACCCGGGGCCCAGTACTTC. Encoded protein: CASSLEPGQGPGAQYF.